This entry lists 30 T cell receptor beta chains sequenced from one sample in a study of Tregs in tolerant kidney transplant recipients. Using immunoSEQ multiplex PCR, the repertoire was profiled, and TCRdb retains in-frame clones only, with some absent. The sample includes more than 75,000 clones, over 85% of them seen just once. The source material was CD4+ T cells from blood, sampled before the transplant. The receptors come from a human donor who received a combined kidney and bone marrow transplant.

The chain joins TRBV4-2 to TRBJ2-3, with D possibly being TRBD2 (5 bases). Germline CDR1 LGHNA, CDR2 YNFKEQ. This CDR3 has 15 amino acids. Deletions cut 5 bases from V and 2 bases from J, with 14 bases between. Written as DNA, the CDR3 is TGTGCCAGCAGCATTTGGACGGGATTCACAGATACGCAGTATTTT. Translating gives CASSIWTGFTDTQYF.

The chain employs TRBV30 and TRBJ2-7; 8 bases are a match to TRBD1. The CDR3 sequence is 14 residues long. CDR1 and CDR2 (germline): GTSNPN, SVGIG (reference sequence). V was clipped by 1 base and J by 0 bases; unmatched bases: 2. The CDR3 region is CAWSGQGFSYEQYF. The CDR3 DNA reads as TGTGCCTGGAGTGGACAGGGGTTCTCCTACGAGCAGTACTTC. The whole variable domain, remainder taken from reference TRBV30 and TRBJ2-7, is SQTIHQWPATLVQPVGSPLSLECTVEGTSNPNLYWYRQAAGRGLQLLFYSVGIGQISSEVPQNLSASRPQDRQFILSSKKLLLSDSGFYLCAWSGQGFSYEQYFGPGTRLTVT.

V usage is TRBV27 and J usage is TRBJ2-7, with 8 bases matching TRBD1. Germline-derived CDR1 and CDR2 are MNHEY and SMNVEV (reference sequence). This CDR3 has 13 residues. Unmatched junction bases numbered 6, after V lost 8 bases and J lost 3 bases. The CDR3 loop is CASLRTGNYEQYF. For the CDR3, the DNA is TGTGCCAGCTTAAGGACAGGGAACTACGAGCAGTACTTC.

This clone came up once. DNA of the CDR3: TGTGCCAGCAGCTTAGGACAGCCTACTGGGGCCAACGTCCTGACTTTC. It codes for CASSLGQPTGANVLTF. The chain recombines TRBV11-2 with TRBJ2-6, with D tentatively TRBD1 (5 bases). The CDR3 is made up of 16 amino acids. Per the germline V gene, CDR1 is SGHAT and CDR2 is FQNNGV. V lost 1 base to trimming and J lost 2 bases, with 9 bases between them.

Concerning this clone: Other DNA sequences in the same sample also yield this CDR3. The CDR3 sequence is CASGTRPGTGGEPNSPLHF. The CDR3 DNA is TGCGCCAGCGGGACTCGTCCCGGGACAGGGGGTGAACCAAATTCACCCCTCCACTTT. This chain joins TRBV23-1 and TRBJ1-6, with 11 bases matching TRBD1. TRBV23-1 is placed among ORFs of uncertain function. The CDR3 is made up of 19 amino acids. With 8 bases clipped from V and 7 bases from J, the junction kept 19 bases outside the gene matches.

This clone was observed once. This chain links TRBV5-1 with TRBJ1-6; no firm D call. CDR3 length: 16 amino acids. Deletions cut 2 bases from V and 0 bases from J, with 9 bases between. Germline loops: CDR1 SGHRS, CDR2 YFSETQ. The CDR3: CASSFGRSSYNSPLHF. The CDR3 DNA reads TGCGCCAGCAGCTTTGGTAGGAGCTCCTATAATTCACCCCTCCACTTT.

This CDR3 is CASRHGGDRKQFF. DNA for the CDR3: TGTGCCAGCAGACACGGGGGGGATCGCAAGCAGTTCTTC. The chain is built from TRBV7-2 and TRBJ2-1; the match to TRBD2 covers 8 bases. CDR1 and CDR2 from the germline V gene are SGHTA and FQGNSA. This CDR3 has 13 residues. The V and J ends lost 6 bases and 11 bases, in that order; junction bases with no gene match: 9.

V is TRBV5-1 and J is TRBJ2-7; D possibly corresponds to TRBD2 (6 bases). The CDR3 is 14 residues long. V lost 0 bases to trimming and J lost 4 bases, with 11 bases between them. The germline V gene encodes CDR1 SGHRS and CDR2 YFSETQ. The CDR3 here is CASSLAREPYEQYF. As DNA, the CDR3 is TGCGCCAGCAGCTTGGCTCGGGAGCCATACGAGCAGTACTTC.

The chain couples TRBV19 to TRBJ2-5; D gene uncertain. Germline assignment: CDR1 LNHDA and CDR2 SQIVND (reference sequence). The CDR3 sequence is 13 residues long. V was shortened by 5 bases and J by 1 base, with 8 bases between the two germline ends. The CDR3, as DNA: TGTGCCAGTAGTCTCGAGATCCAAGAGACCCAGTACTTC. Encoded protein: CASSLEIQETQYF.

The rearrangement uses TRBV5-4 and TRBJ2-2; the D is unclear. The V end lost 4 bases, the J end lost 2 bases, and 3 bases lay between the germline ends. In germline, CDR1 is SGHNT, CDR2 YYREEE (reference sequence). The CDR3 is 12 residues long. CDR3 region: CASSINTGELFF. CDR3 in DNA: TGTGCCAGCAGCATAAACACCGGGGAGCTGTTTTTT.

This sequence joins TRBV4-2 and TRBJ2-4; 12 bases fit TRBD2. Trimming at V came to 2 bases and at J to 0 bases, leaving 11 bases not matched to a gene. CDR3 length: 20 residues. The germline V gene encodes CDR1 LGHNA and CDR2 YNFKEQ. CDR3 sequence (DNA): TGTGCCAGCAGCCAAACCGGTTCCGGGACTAGCGGGCTAGCCAAAAACATTCAGTACTTC. Its translation is CASSQTGSGTSGLAKNIQYF.

J is TRBJ1-1 and V is TRBV5-1, with no clear D. Per germline, CDR1 SGHRS and CDR2 YFSETQ. With 4 bases removed from V and 7 bases from J, the gap between germline ends came to 17 bases. This CDR3 has 14 residues. The CDR3 region has the DNA TGCGCCAGCAGCCCCGCGGTAGGAACCGATGAAGCTTTCTTT. It is translated as CASSPAVGTDEAFF.

This clone was recorded once. The chain has TRBV4-3 and TRBJ2-2; no firm D call. CDR3 size: 16 residues. CDR1 is LGHNA and CDR2 is YSLEER in the germline V gene. Between the trimmed V and J ends, which lost 2 bases and 2 bases, there was a span of 12 bases. CDR3 in DNA: TGCGCCAGCAGCCAATTGGTGGTACTTAACACCGGGGAGCTGTTTTTT. This sequence encodes CASSQLVVLNTGELFF.

This sequence joins TRBV14 and TRBJ2-7, with 9 bases aligning to TRBD2. V lost 1 base and J lost 1; bases outside the gene matches: 2. This CDR3 has 15 amino acids. Germline V CDR1 and CDR2: SGHDN, FVKESK. The chain's CDR3 is CASSQGLAGSYEQYF. The DNA of the CDR3 is TGTGCCAGCAGCCAAGGCCTAGCGGGATCCTACGAGCAGTACTTC.

With respect to this clone: Sequence at one end of the junction differs from germline and may be a read error. The identical CDR3 is also encoded by other nucleotide sequences in the sample. The chain has TRBV29-1 and TRBJ1-6, with D possibly matching TRBD1 (6 bases). CDR1 and CDR2 (germline): SQVTM, ANQGSEA. This CDR3 is 13 amino acids long. The CDR3 loop reads CSVAGERDSPLHF. DNA for the CDR3: TGCAGCGTTGCAGGGGAGAGGGATTCCCCCCTCCACTTT. The full variable domain, in which reference TRBV29-1 and TRBJ1-6 provide the parts outside the CDR3, is SAVISQKPSRDICQRGTSLTIQCQVDSQVTMMFWYRQQPGQSLTLIATANQGSEATYESGFVIDKFPISRPNLTFSTLTVSNMSPEDSSIYLCSVAGERDSPLHFGNGTRLTVT.

The chain is built from TRBV30 and TRBJ2-5, with D tentatively TRBD2 (6 bases). Trimming shortened V by 4 bases and J by 7 bases, and 10 bases separated the two germline ends. CDR1 is GTSNPN, CDR2 SVGIG, per germline (reference sequence). The CDR3 extends over 11 amino acids. CDR3 sequence: CAWKRGMTQYF. The CDR3 region has the DNA TGTGCCTGGAAACGGGGGATGACCCAGTACTTC.

This sequence joins TRBV9 and TRBJ2-1; no definite D call. Germline CDR1 SGDLS, CDR2 YYNGEE. Trimming took 0 bases from V and 4 from J, leaving 14 bases between them. The CDR3 loop spans 16 amino acids. The CDR3: CASSVVPGAPYNEQFF. The CDR3 DNA reads TGTGCCAGCAGCGTAGTTCCTGGAGCCCCATACAATGAGCAGTTCTTC. Based on the CDR3 plus reference TRBV9 and TRBJ2-1, the full variable domain is DSGVTQTPKHLITATGQRVTLRCSPRSGDLSVYWYQQSLDQGLQFLIQYYNGEERAKGNILERFSAQQFPDLHSELNLSSLELGDSALYFCASSVVPGAPYNEQFFGPGTRLTVL.

This chain joins TRBV18 and TRBJ2-4, with 10 nucleotides matching TRBD2. The ends lost 2 bases at V and 4 bases at J; junction bases unmatched: 2. The CDR3 covers 15 residues. The germline gives CDR1 KGHSH, CDR2 LQKENI. CDR3 coding DNA: TGTGCCAGCTCACCAACGGGACTAGCGAAAAACATTCAGTACTTC. This encodes CASSPTGLAKNIQYF.

The chain combines TRBV18 with TRBJ2-5; tentative D call: TRBD2 (6 bases). The CDR3 extends over 13 amino acids. V was shortened by 3 bases and J by 5 bases, with 10 bases between the two germline ends. Germline V gives CDR1 KGHSH, CDR2 LQKENI. The CDR3 reads CASSPGLGETQYF. The CDR3 nucleotides read TGTGCCAGCTCACCGGGACTGGGTGAGACCCAGTACTTC.

The V gene is TRBV7-2, the J gene TRBJ1-1, with 9 bases aligning to TRBD1. Germline CDR1 and CDR2: SGHTA and FQGNSA. This CDR3 is built from 14 residues. Losses at the gene ends were 5 bases for V and 6 bases for J; bases not matched to a gene: 7. The DNA of the CDR3 is TGTGCCAGCAGCCGAGGACAGGGGACGGCTGAAGCTTTCTTT. It encodes CASSRGQGTAEAFF.

The chain carries TRBV27 and TRBJ2-1, with 9 bases matching TRBD2. Trimming removed 4 bases from V and 6 bases from J; junction bases left unmatched: 19. This CDR3 comprises 19 residues. CDR1 and CDR2 (germline): MNHEY, SMNVEV (reference sequence). The CDR3 DNA follows: TGTGCCAGCAGTTCCAGGCTTAGAGGTCCGGGACTAGCTCCCAATGAGCAGTTCTTC. This encodes CASSSRLRGPGLAPNEQFF.

The chain links TRBV14 to TRBJ2-5, with 7 bases aligning to TRBD1. The CDR3 is 15 residues long. After removal of 4 bases from V and 4 bases from J, the junction contained 9 bases not matched to a gene. Germline lookup yields CDR1 SGHDN and CDR2 FVKESK. The CDR3 sequence: CASSRGTASGETQYF. The DNA of the CDR3 is TGTGCCAGCAGCCGTGGGACAGCAAGTGGAGAGACCCAGTACTTC.

The CDR3 region is CASRSRLAPYEQYF. CDR3 bases: TGTGCCAGCAGGTCTAGACTAGCGCCCTACGAGCAGTACTTC. J is TRBJ2-7 and V is TRBV27, with TRBD2 matching 8 bases. This CDR3 is built from 14 residues. From germline, CDR1 is MNHEY and CDR2 SMNVEV (reference sequence). The ends lost 6 bases at V and 2 bases at J; junction bases unmatched: 6.

This chain connects TRBV6-1 to TRBJ1-1; D is undetermined. V was trimmed by 4 bases and J by 3 bases, leaving 12 bases between them. Germline values: CDR1 MNHNS, CDR2 SASEGT. The CDR3 spans 14 residues. CDR3 bases: TGTGCCAGCAGTGTTAGGAGGGAAGACACTGAAGCTTTCTTT. This sequence encodes CASSVRREDTEAFF.

The V and J genes are TRBV5-1 and TRBJ2-1; no definite D call. Germline values: CDR1 SGHRS, CDR2 YFSETQ. The CDR3 is 12 amino acids. V was cut by 4 bases and J by 15 bases, with 17 bases left in between. The CDR3 loop is CASSPEMGFGFF. The CDR3 DNA follows: TGCGCCAGCAGCCCAGAAATGGGCTTCGGGTTCTTC.

The rearrangement uses TRBV4-1 and TRBJ1-1; TRBD1 is a possible D gene (6 bases). Trimming removed 2 bases from V and 0 bases from J, with 10 bases in between. The CDR3 contains 15 residues. CDR1 MGHRA and CDR2 YSYEKL come from the germline V gene. The CDR3 here is CASSQQGTMNTEAFF. CDR3 bases: TGCGCCAGCAGCCAACAGGGGACCATGAACACTGAAGCTTTCTTT.

J is TRBJ2-1 and V is TRBV9, with D maybe TRBD2 (6 bases). Per the germline V gene, CDR1 is SGDLS and CDR2 is YYNGEE. V lost 0 bases to trimming and J lost 6 bases, with 13 bases between them. This CDR3 region has 15 residues. The CDR3 spells CASSVVGGLRNEQFF. CDR3 nucleotide sequence: TGTGCCAGCAGCGTAGTCGGGGGACTGCGCAATGAGCAGTTCTTC.

To note about this clone: The junction differs from germline at one of its ends, possibly a read error. Other DNA sequences in this sample translate to the same CDR3. This chain joins TRBV18 and TRBJ1-6, with a tentative D call TRBD1 (5 bases). Germline CDR1 reads KGHSH; CDR2 reads LQKENI. The CDR3 extends over 16 amino acids. CDR3 in amino acids: CASSPRGSSYNSPLHF. The CDR3 coding sequence is TGTGCCAGCTCACCACGGGGCAGCTCCTATAATTCCCCCCTCCACTTT.

The chain joins TRBV5-4 to TRBJ2-7, with 9 bases identical to TRBD2. The CDR3 extends over 15 amino acids. V shed 0 bases, J shed 4 bases, and the junction held 5 bases outside the gene matches. CDR1 and CDR2 (germline): SGHNT, YYREEE (reference sequence). CDR3 nucleotide sequence: TGTGCCAGCAGCTTGGGACTAGCGGAATGGTACGAGCAGTACTTC. Protein sequence: CASSLGLAEWYEQYF.

The CDR3 DNA sequence: TGTGCCAGTAGGCGGCCCGGGACAGCAGCACCGCCCCAGCATTTT. Translation gives CASRRPGTAAPPQHF. This chain connects TRBV19 to TRBJ1-5, with TRBD1 matching 7 bases. Losses at the gene ends were 6 bases for V and 9 bases for J; bases not matched to a gene: 14. The CDR3 has 15 amino acids. Germline V CDR1 and CDR2: LNHDA, SQIVND (reference sequence).